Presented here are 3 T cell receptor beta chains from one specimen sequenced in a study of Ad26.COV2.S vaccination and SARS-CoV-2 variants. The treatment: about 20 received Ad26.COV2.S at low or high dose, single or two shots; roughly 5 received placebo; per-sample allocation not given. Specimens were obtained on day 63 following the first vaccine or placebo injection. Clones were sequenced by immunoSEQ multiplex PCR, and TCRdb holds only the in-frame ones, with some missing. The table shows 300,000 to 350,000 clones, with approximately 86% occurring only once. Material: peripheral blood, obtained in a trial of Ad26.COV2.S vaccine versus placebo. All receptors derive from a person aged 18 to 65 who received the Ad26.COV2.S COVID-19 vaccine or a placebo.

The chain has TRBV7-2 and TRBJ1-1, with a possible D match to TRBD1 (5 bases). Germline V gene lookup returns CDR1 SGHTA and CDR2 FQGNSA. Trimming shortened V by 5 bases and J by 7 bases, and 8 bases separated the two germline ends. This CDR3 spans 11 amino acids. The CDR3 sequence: CASSPGVEAFF. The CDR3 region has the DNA TGTGCCAGCAGCCCGGGGGTTGAAGCTTTCTTT.

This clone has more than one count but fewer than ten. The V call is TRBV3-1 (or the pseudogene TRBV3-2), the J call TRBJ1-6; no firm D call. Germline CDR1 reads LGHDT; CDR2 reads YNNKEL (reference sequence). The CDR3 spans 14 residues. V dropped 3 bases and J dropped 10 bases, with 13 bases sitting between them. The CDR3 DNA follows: TGTGCCAGCAGCCAGGCTCAGTCAAGGTCACCCCTCCACTTT. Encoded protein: CASSQAQSRSPLHF.

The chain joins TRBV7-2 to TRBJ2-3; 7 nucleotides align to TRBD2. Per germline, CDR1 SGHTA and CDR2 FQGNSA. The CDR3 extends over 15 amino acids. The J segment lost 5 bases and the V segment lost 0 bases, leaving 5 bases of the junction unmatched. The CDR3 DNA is TGTGCCAGCAGCTTAGCGGGCGGGGGTGGAGATACGCAGTATTTT. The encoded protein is CASSLAGGGGDTQYF.